Listed below are T cell receptor beta chains from one sample, sequenced in a study of CD4 T cells in relation to SARS-CoV-2 and coronaviruses. The table came from immunoSEQ multiplex PCR; TCRdb's copy has only in-frame clones and leaves some out. Of about 38,000 clones listed, more than 65% are singletons. No antigens are known for them. The specimen was naive CD4+ T cells from PBMCs, cultured in vitro. The receptors come from an adult with COVID-19. The conserved cysteine and the conserved F or W are not part of the CDR3 here. Each record gives: V gene, CDR3 length, J gene, CDR3 protein.

TRBV29-1	16	TRBJ2-1	SVEGEGVNGRAGNEQF
TRBV30	11	TRBJ2-2	AWDTGNTGELF
TRBV2	11	TRBJ1-1	ASRGQGNTEAF
TRBV2	13	TRBJ2-7	ANSEAGVTTYEQY
TRBV28	13	TRBJ1-3	ASSSRDHSGNTIY
TRBV21-1	15	TRBJ2-7	ASSSSRDRAETYEQY
TRBV7-9	12	TRBJ1-1	ASSLGLSGTEAF
TRBV20-1	9	TRBJ1-1	SPGGGTEAF
TRBV18	16	TRBJ2-4	ASSPPTWQAQGGNIQY
TRBV4-2	20	TRBJ2-2	ASSRKWQGRLAGKPITGELF
TRBV6-5	9	TRBJ2-7	ASGRGYEQY
TRBV5-1	12	TRBJ1-6	ASSPGQGDSPLH
TRBV15	14	TRBJ2-7	ATSRDWLAGTNEQY
TRBV12-2	14	TRBJ1-2	ASRSQVQGGIHGYT
TRBV19	11	TRBJ1-4	ASSAGWNEKLF
TRBV2	10	TRBJ1-5	ASSASRDRKH